A selection of T cell receptor beta chains follows, all from one sample in a study of long-term antiretroviral therapy in people with HIV. The repertoire was sequenced with immunoSEQ multiplex PCR; TCRdb's copy has only in-frame clones and lacks some. The sample holds roughly 25,000 clones; more than 75% are singletons and the top ten take around 4.8%. This material consisted of unsorted PBMCs, taken 0.5 years after starting antiretroviral therapy. The receptors shown here come from a woman aged 40 to 50 with HIV. Both conserved end residues are part of each CDR3. A D gene is named only where the DNA matches it firmly. Size is stated for part of the rows, as once, few or many counts, or as a class when the clone is expanded.

J gene: TRBJ1-3; V gene: TRBV15; D gene: .; clone size: .; CDR3 protein: CATSRDPGGGNTIYF; CDR3 DNA: TGTGCCACCAGCAGAGATCCGGGGGGCGGAAACACCATATATTTT
J gene: TRBJ2-5; V gene: TRBV15; D gene: .; clone size: .; CDR3 protein: CATSSGTGQETQYF; CDR3 DNA: TGTGCCACCAGCAGCGGGACGGGTCAAGAGACCCAGTACTTC
J gene: TRBJ1-2; V gene: TRBV19; D gene: .; clone size: .; CDR3 protein: CATSGPNYGYTF; CDR3 DNA: TGTGCCACCTCTGGGCCAAACTATGGCTACACCTTC
J gene: TRBJ1-2; V gene: TRBV28; D gene: .; clone size: .; CDR3 protein: CASNPPEAHYGYTF; CDR3 DNA: TGTGCCAGCAACCCCCCTGAGGCTCACTATGGCTACACCTTC
J gene: TRBJ2-7; V gene: TRBV20-1; D gene: .; clone size: .; CDR3 protein: CSATGREQYF; CDR3 DNA: TGCAGTGCTACGGGGAGGGAGCAGTACTTC
J gene: TRBJ1-6; V gene: TRBV5-1; D gene: TRBD1; clone size: .; CDR3 protein: CASSRTGDGGSPLHF; CDR3 DNA: TGCGCCAGCAGCCGGACAGGGGACGGGGGTTCACCCCTCCACTTT
J gene: TRBJ2-1; V gene: TRBV11-2; D gene: .; clone size: .; CDR3 protein: CASSLESQRDEQFF; CDR3 DNA: TGTGCCAGCAGCTTAGAGTCCCAGCGGGATGAGCAGTTCTTC
J gene: TRBJ1-3; V gene: TRBV27; D gene: TRBD1; clone size: .; CDR3 protein: CASSSGGAGNTIYF; CDR3 DNA: TGTGCCAGCAGTTCAGGGGGTGCTGGAAACACCATATATTTT
J gene: TRBJ2-6; V gene: TRBV7-7; D gene: .; clone size: .; CDR3 protein: CASSRAGANVLTF; CDR3 DNA: TGTGCCAGCAGCCGAGCTGGGGCCAACGTCCTGACTTTC
J gene: TRBJ2-5; V gene: TRBV27; D gene: TRBD2; clone size: .; CDR3 protein: CASSGGTDAYQETQYF; CDR3 DNA: TGTGCCAGCAGCGGGGGGACGGACGCCTACCAAGAGACCCAGTACTTC
J gene: TRBJ2-1; V gene: TRBV27; D gene: TRBD2; clone size: .; CDR3 protein: CASSTFSSGVFNEQFF; CDR3 DNA: TGTGCCAGCAGTACCTTCTCTAGCGGGGTTTTCAATGAGCAGTTCTTC
J gene: TRBJ2-3; V gene: TRBV6-5; D gene: TRBD1; clone size: .; CDR3 protein: CASSGTDRAYTQYF; CDR3 DNA: TGTGCCAGCAGCGGAACGGACAGGGCGTATACGCAGTATTTT
J gene: TRBJ1-3; V gene: TRBV4-2; D gene: .; clone size: few; CDR3 protein: CASSQDPYAGNTIYF; CDR3 DNA: TGTGCCAGCAGCCAAGATCCGTACGCTGGAAACACCATATATTTT
J gene: TRBJ2-2; V gene: TRBV9; D gene: TRBD2; clone size: .; CDR3 protein: CASTRKAWGGTATGELFF; CDR3 DNA: TGTGCCAGCACACGGAAAGCTTGGGGGGGGACGGCCACCGGGGAGCTGTTTTTT
J gene: TRBJ2-3; V gene: TRBV4-2; D gene: TRBD2; clone size: .; CDR3 protein: CASSHPTSVPDTQYF; CDR3 DNA: TGTGCCAGCAGCCACCCGACTAGCGTCCCAGATACGCAGTATTTT
J gene: TRBJ2-7; V gene: TRBV2; D gene: TRBD2; clone size: .; CDR3 protein: CASILRQGSGRTSGGTYEQYF; CDR3 DNA: TGTGCCAGCATACTCCGGCAAGGATCAGGCCGGACTAGCGGGGGGACCTACGAGCAGTACTTC
J gene: TRBJ2-3; V gene: TRBV2; D gene: .; clone size: .; CDR3 protein: CASKGVSTDTQYF; CDR3 DNA: TGTGCCAGCAAGGGCGTAAGCACAGATACGCAGTATTTT
J gene: TRBJ2-1; V gene: TRBV2; D gene: TRBD2; clone size: few; CDR3 protein: CASSAASGSYNEQFF; CDR3 DNA: TGTGCCAGCAGTGCGGCTAGCGGGAGTTACAATGAGCAGTTCTTC
J gene: TRBJ2-3; V gene: TRBV6-5; D gene: TRBD2; clone size: .; CDR3 protein: CASSYYGGASDTQYF; CDR3 DNA: TGTGCCAGCAGTTACTACGGGGGGGCCTCGGATACGCAGTATTTT
J gene: TRBJ2-7; V gene: TRBV7-2; D gene: TRBD1; clone size: few; CDR3 protein: CASSSRTGISYEQYF; CDR3 DNA: TGTGCCAGCAGCTCTCGGACAGGGATCTCCTACGAGCAGTACTTC
J gene: TRBJ2-3; V gene: TRBV7-7; D gene: TRBD2; clone size: .; CDR3 protein: CASSLGLAGATDTQYF; CDR3 DNA: TGTGCCAGCAGCTTAGGACTAGCGGGGGCAACAGATACGCAGTATTTT
J gene: TRBJ2-5; V gene: TRBV11-1; D gene: .; clone size: .; CDR3 protein: CASSLEQDQYF; CDR3 DNA: TGTGCCAGCAGCCTCGAACAGGACCAGTACTTC
J gene: TRBJ1-4; V gene: TRBV19; D gene: .; clone size: .; CDR3 protein: CASSISRTAFNEKLFF; CDR3 DNA: TGTGCCAGTAGTATCTCCAGGACAGCTTTTAATGAAAAACTGTTTTTT
J gene: TRBJ1-1; V gene: TRBV2; D gene: .; clone size: once; CDR3 protein: CASSVRDTGEAFF; CDR3 DNA: TGTGCCAGCAGTGTCCGGGACACTGGTGAAGCTTTCTTT
J gene: TRBJ1-2; V gene: TRBV27; D gene: .; clone size: once; CDR3 protein: CASSLSVGIRNYGYTF; CDR3 DNA: TGTGCCAGCAGTTTATCGGTGGGCATCCGGAACTATGGCTACACCTTC
J gene: TRBJ1-4; V gene: TRBV5-4; D gene: .; clone size: .; CDR3 protein: CASSLSLGNEKLFF; CDR3 DNA: TGTGCCAGCAGCTTGTCTCTGGGGAATGAAAAACTGTTTTTT
J gene: TRBJ2-5; V gene: TRBV7-2; D gene: TRBD2; clone size: .; CDR3 protein: CASSLNLGAGRETQYF; CDR3 DNA: TGTGCCAGCAGCTTAAACTTGGGAGCGGGGAGAGAGACCCAGTACTTC
J gene: TRBJ1-4; V gene: TRBV6-6; D gene: .; clone size: .; CDR3 protein: CASSSGRQLNEKLFF; CDR3 DNA: TGTGCCAGCAGTTCTGGGAGACAGCTTAATGAAAAACTGTTTTTT
J gene: TRBJ2-7; V gene: TRBV11-1; D gene: .; clone size: .; CDR3 protein: CASSSPAYEQYF; CDR3 DNA: TGTGCCAGCAGCTCCCCGGCCTACGAGCAGTACTTC
J gene: TRBJ2-7; V gene: TRBV11-2; D gene: TRBD1; clone size: few; CDR3 protein: CASSHRGQTGEQYF; CDR3 DNA: TGTGCCAGCAGTCACAGGGGGCAAACAGGGGAGCAGTACTTC
J gene: TRBJ1-5; V gene: TRBV10-3; D gene: TRBD1; clone size: few; CDR3 protein: CAISDTGVEGPQHF; CDR3 DNA: TGTGCCATCAGTGACACAGGGGTTGAGGGGCCCCAGCATTTT
J gene: TRBJ2-2; V gene: TRBV2; D gene: TRBD2; clone size: .; CDR3 protein: CASSFLAGGPAGELFF; CDR3 DNA: TGTGCCAGCAGTTTCTTAGCGGGGGGGCCTGCCGGGGAGCTGTTTTTT
J gene: TRBJ1-1; V gene: TRBV29-1; D gene: .; clone size: .; CDR3 protein: CSVDKGYMNTEAFF; CDR3 DNA: TGCAGCGTTGACAAGGGGTACATGAACACTGAAGCTTTCTTT
J gene: TRBJ1-5; V gene: TRBV27; D gene: .; clone size: .; CDR3 protein: CASSLRVAGQPQHF; CDR3 DNA: TGTGCCAGCAGTTTACGGGTGGCTGGTCAGCCCCAGCATTTT
J gene: TRBJ1-5; V gene: TRBV28; D gene: TRBD1; clone size: .; CDR3 protein: CASSFTGEGYNQPQHF; CDR3 DNA: TGTGCCAGCAGTTTCACAGGGGAGGGTTACAATCAGCCCCAGCATTTT
J gene: TRBJ1-1; V gene: TRBV10-3; D gene: TRBD1; clone size: once; CDR3 protein: CAISDDRAHTEAFF; CDR3 DNA: TGTGCCATCAGTGATGACAGGGCCCACACTGAAGCTTTCTTT
J gene: TRBJ1-1; V gene: TRBV18; D gene: .; clone size: .; CDR3 protein: CASSPPESEAFF; CDR3 DNA: TGTGCCAGCTCACCACCCGAATCTGAAGCTTTCTTT
J gene: TRBJ2-6; V gene: TRBV19; D gene: .; clone size: .; CDR3 protein: CASTTTGAGGANVLTF; CDR3 DNA: TGTGCCAGTACCACGACCGGGGCTGGTGGGGCCAACGTCCTGACTTTC
J gene: TRBJ1-4; V gene: TRBV7-9; D gene: TRBD1; clone size: once; CDR3 protein: CASSWQGANEKLFF; CDR3 DNA: TGTGCCAGCAGCTGGCAGGGGGCTAATGAAAAACTGTTTTTT
J gene: TRBJ2-7; V gene: TRBV7-3; D gene: TRBD2; clone size: .; CDR3 protein: CASSLKLAGGRNEQYF; CDR3 DNA: TGTGCCAGCAGCTTAAAACTAGCGGGGGGGCGTAACGAGCAGTACTTC
J gene: TRBJ2-7; V gene: TRBV27; D gene: .; clone size: .; CDR3 protein: CASSSSPRQAYEQYF; CDR3 DNA: TGTGCCAGCAGTTCGTCCCCGAGACAGGCCTACGAGCAGTACTTC
J gene: TRBJ2-1; V gene: TRBV6-6; D gene: TRBD1; clone size: .; CDR3 protein: CASSYSSGGDNEQFF; CDR3 DNA: TGTGCCAGCAGTTACTCGTCAGGGGGTGACAATGAGCAGTTCTTC
J gene: TRBJ1-5; V gene: TRBV15; D gene: .; clone size: .; CDR3 protein: CATSRDQDDQPQHF; CDR3 DNA: TGTGCCACCAGCAGAGATCAGGACGATCAGCCCCAGCATTTT
J gene: TRBJ1-1; V gene: TRBV10-3; D gene: .; clone size: few; CDR3 protein: CAISEGAPGTEAFF; CDR3 DNA: TGTGCCATCAGTGAGGGGGCACCGGGCACTGAAGCTTTCTTT